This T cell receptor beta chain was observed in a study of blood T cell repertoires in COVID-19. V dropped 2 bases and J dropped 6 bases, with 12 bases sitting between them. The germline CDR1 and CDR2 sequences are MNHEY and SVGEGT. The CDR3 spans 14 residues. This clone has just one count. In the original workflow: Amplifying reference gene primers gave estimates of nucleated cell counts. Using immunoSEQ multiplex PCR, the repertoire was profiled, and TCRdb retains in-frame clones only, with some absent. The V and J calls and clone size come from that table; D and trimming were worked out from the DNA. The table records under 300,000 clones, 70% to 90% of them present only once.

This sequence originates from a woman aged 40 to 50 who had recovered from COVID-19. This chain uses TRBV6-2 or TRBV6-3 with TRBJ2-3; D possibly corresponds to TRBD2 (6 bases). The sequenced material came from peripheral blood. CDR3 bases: TGTGCCAGCAGTTACGGGAGGCCGGGGGATACGCAGTATTTT. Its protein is CASSYGRPGDTQYF.